Shown below are 15 T cell receptor beta chains from a single sample sequenced in a study of T-cell reconstitution after alpha-beta-depleted transplantation in children. This sample's TCRbeta library carried unique molecular identifier barcodes. TCRdb re-analysed the PCR reads in MiXCR, keeping a single row per CDR3 protein. This table has 280,000 or so distinct CDR3 sequences, roughly 11% appearing once. The input for sequencing was peripheral blood, taken 180 days after TCRalphabeta/CD19-depleted stem cell transplant. These receptors all stem from a male patient between 2 and 10 years old who had a stem cell transplant for chronic granulomatous disease, so the T cells may come from the graft donor.

This clonotype was seen repeatedly, ten times or more. This chain uses TRBV20-1 with TRBJ2-7; D not resolved. V lost 6 bases, J lost 1 base, and 16 bases lay in between. The CDR3 loop spans 14 amino acids. Per the germline V gene, CDR1 is DFQATT and CDR2 is SNEGSKA (reference sequence). The chain's CDR3 is CSADEVGSSYEQYF. The CDR3 DNA reads TGCAGTGCCGACGAGGTTGGGTCATCCTACGAGCAGTACTTC.

Comment on this clonotype: A much larger clone sits a single nucleotide away, making a read error possible. The missing conserved phenylalanine or tryptophan at the end of this CDR3 makes a read error likely. The CDR3 region has the DNA TGTGCCAGCAGTTTTGCCCTCTCTGATACGCAGTATTAT. This sequence encodes CASSFALSDTQYY. V is TRBV12-3 or TRBV12-4 and J is TRBJ2-3; D is uncertain. V was pared by 3 bases and J by 6 bases, with 10 bases between. The CDR3 sequence is 13 residues long.

The table lists this clonotype with a few counts. The rearrangement links TRBV11-2 to TRBJ2-3; D remains unclear. The CDR3 is made up of 13 amino acids. Germline assignment: CDR1 SGHAT and CDR2 FQNNGV. Trimming pared 1 base from V and 4 bases from J, leaving 6 bases between. CDR3 amino acids: CASSLGAPDTQYF. CDR3 bases: TGTGCCAGCAGCTTAGGCGCACCAGATACGCAGTATTTT.

The rearrangement joins TRBV5-4 to TRBJ2-3; D perhaps matches TRBD2 (6 bases). The germline CDR1 and CDR2 sequences are SGHNT and YYREEE (reference sequence). The CDR3 contains 16 residues. V was clipped by 2 bases and J by 4 bases, with 17 bases between them. CDR3 protein: CASSLLGGVGADTQYF. The CDR3 bases are TGTGCCAGCAGCTTATTGGGGGGAGTAGGGGCAGATACGCAGTATTTT.

In the case of this clonotype: A much larger clone lies a single base off, so this may be a read error. V gene TRBV7-2 combines with J gene TRBJ2-7, with D maybe TRBD2 (6 bases). Trimming pared 1 base from V and 5 bases from J, leaving 21 bases between. Germline V gene lookup returns CDR1 SGHTA and CDR2 FQGNSA. The CDR3 extends over 17 amino acids. In nucleotides, the CDR3 is TGTGCCAGCAGCTTAGTCTTTGGAGGAGGGCGAACCCACGAGCAGTACTTC. This gives the protein CASSLVFGGGRTHEQYF.

This clonotype was counted many times. The rearrangement joins TRBV15 to TRBJ2-1, with a possible D match to TRBD2 (6 bases). The CDR3 runs 13 residues. CDR1 is LNHNV, CDR2 YYDKDF, per germline (reference sequence). V was clipped by 0 bases and J by 9 bases, with 9 bases between them. This CDR3 is CATSRDLGGEQFF. The CDR3 nucleotides are TGTGCCACCAGCAGAGATTTGGGGGGTGAGCAGTTCTTC.

CDR3 amino acids: CASSPMTGGGEEQYF. CDR3 nucleotides: TGTGCCAGCAGCCCAATGACAGGGGGCGGGGAAGAGCAGTACTTC. V is TRBV3-1 and J is TRBJ2-7; 10 bases line up with TRBD1. V was pared by 4 bases and J by 7 bases, with 10 bases of the junction left unmatched. CDR3 size: 15 residues. Germline CDR1 reads LGHDT; CDR2 reads YNNKEL (reference sequence).

This clonotype was counted many times. This chain joins TRBV7-3 and TRBJ2-1; D is undetermined. CDR3 length equals 16 residues. Per germline, CDR1 SGHTA and CDR2 FQGTGA. V dropped 6 bases and J dropped 0 bases, with 15 bases sitting between them. In nucleotides, the CDR3 is TGTGCCAGCAGTCTTACGTCGACTTTCTCCTACAATGAGCAGTTCTTC. As protein: CASSLTSTFSYNEQFF.

Here the CDR3 DNA reads TGTGCCAGCTCCCCAAGGGTCAAACGGTACAATGAGCAGTTCTTC. Protein product: CASSPRVKRYNEQFF. The chain combines TRBV18 with TRBJ2-1; no reliable D call. Trimming cost V 6 bases and J 4 bases, with 16 bases left between them. The V gene's germline CDR1 is KGHSH and CDR2 LQKENI. There are 15 residues in the CDR3.

This clonotype was counted many times. V and J are TRBV5-1 and TRBJ1-1, with D unclear. In germline, CDR1 is SGHRS, CDR2 YFSETQ. The ends were cut back, 2 bases at V and 6 bases at J, with 11 bases in the middle. The CDR3 contains 13 residues. The CDR3 is CASSFNSLAEAFF. As DNA, the CDR3 is TGCGCCAGCAGCTTCAATTCCCTCGCTGAAGCTTTCTTT.

This clonotype was seen many times. V and J are TRBV11-2 and TRBJ1-1, with 10 bases identical to TRBD1. This CDR3 is built from 16 residues. Germline lookup yields CDR1 SGHAT and CDR2 FQNNGV. V lost 5 bases and J lost 7; bases outside the gene matches: 13. The CDR3 spells CASSPRSGTGAFEAFF. CDR3 coding DNA: TGTGCCAGCAGCCCTAGATCTGGGACAGGGGCTTTTGAAGCTTTCTTT.

This clonotype was seen at least ten times. This chain links TRBV18 with TRBJ2-5, with 14 bases matching TRBD2. The trim removed 8 bases at V and 0 bases at J, leaving 11 bases unmatched. CDR3 length: 18 residues. Per germline, CDR1 KGHSH and CDR2 LQKENI. DNA for the CDR3: TGTGCCAGCCGACAGGGACTAGCGGGAGTCGAGTACCAAGAGACCCAGTACTTC. Its translation is CASRQGLAGVEYQETQYF.

This clonotype was counted many times. The V gene is TRBV5-1, the J gene TRBJ2-1, with 14 bases lining up with TRBD2. V shed 5 bases, J shed 0 bases, and the junction held 4 bases outside the gene matches. This CDR3 comprises 17 residues. From germline, CDR1 is SGHRS and CDR2 YFSETQ. The CDR3 spells CASRGLAGVSSYNEQFF. CDR3 DNA: TGCGCCAGCAGGGGACTAGCGGGGGTTAGCTCCTACAATGAGCAGTTCTTC.

This clonotype was seen ten or more times. The rearrangement uses TRBV20-1 and TRBJ2-7, with TRBD2 matching 7 bases. J gave up 2 bases and V 3 bases, and 16 bases lay outside the gene matches. The CDR3 length is 17 residues. Germline V CDR1 and CDR2: DFQATT, SNEGSKA (reference sequence). CDR3 in DNA: TGCAGTGCTAGTAATAGGGTAAGGTCGGGGGGTGCCTACGAGCAGTACTTC. It specifies CSASNRVRSGGAYEQYF.

This clonotype was recorded many times. The chain recombines TRBV15 with TRBJ2-1; no definite D call. CDR1 is LNHNV, CDR2 YYDKDF, per germline (reference sequence). This CDR3 contains 13 residues. V was trimmed by 0 bases and J by 9 bases, leaving 9 bases between them. CDR3 in amino acids: CATSRDVVGEQFF. DNA for the CDR3: TGTGCCACCAGCAGAGATGTAGTGGGTGAGCAGTTCTTC.